The rows below give T cell receptor beta chains drawn from one sample of a study of T-cell memory formation after mild COVID-19. TCRdb independently ran MiXCR on the 5' RACE reads; one entry per CDR3 protein. The table shows 250,000 to 300,000 distinct CDR3 sequences, with around 15% occurring only once. The specimen was PBMCs or a T cell subset sorted from them (not recorded which). The receptors stem from a man aged 18 to 30 who had mild COVID-19 (a few samples of this study predate the infection). Cell type and time point are not known. Both conserved end residues are part of each CDR3. D genes are given only for firm matches. Rows may omit the clone size; those that give it use once, few, many or a size class.

- | TRBJ1-1 | TRBV5-5 | - | CASSIGAGAMNTEAFF | TGTGCCAGCAGCATTGGGGCAGGGGCGATGAACACTGAAGCTTTCTTT
- | TRBJ2-3 | TRBV11-2 | TRBD1 | CASSPWDRGPTDTQYF | TGTGCCAGCAGCCCGTGGGACAGGGGGCCCACAGATACGCAGTATTTT
- | TRBJ1-1 | TRBV21-1 | - | CASSKYRVANTEAFF | TGTGCCAGCAGCAAATACAGGGTAGCGAACACTGAAGCTTTCTTT
few | TRBJ1-5 | TRBV12-3/TRBV12-4 | TRBD1 | CASSPTGDNQPQHF | TGTGCCAGCAGTCCCACAGGGGACAATCAGCCCCAGCATTTT
- | TRBJ2-3 | TRBV12-3/TRBV12-4 | - | CASSLGLALGRHTQYF | TGTGCCAGCAGTTTGGGACTGGCGCTGGGGAGGCATACGCAGTATTTT
- | TRBJ1-1 | TRBV7-3 | - | CASSRDEGSTETFF | TGTGCCAGCAGCCGGGATGAGGGAAGCACTGAAACTTTCTTT
few | TRBJ1-2 | TRBV7-9 | - | CASSLAVQYGYTF | TGTGCCAGCAGCTTAGCCGTTCAGTATGGCTACACCTTC
- | TRBJ2-2 | TRBV7-9 | - | CASSLWGWGTGELFF | TGTGCCAGCAGCTTATGGGGCTGGGGCACCGGGGAGCTGTTTTTT
- | TRBJ2-3 | TRBV24-1 | - | CATSGARGGADTQYF | TGTGCCACCAGTGGGGCCCGGGGAGGCGCAGATACGCAGTATTTT
- | TRBJ2-3 | TRBV7-9 | TRBD1 | CASRGETGGLGTSVDTQYF | TGTGCCAGCAGGGGGGAGACAGGGGGTTTAGGAACCTCCGTCGATACGCAGTATTTT
- | TRBJ1-2 | TRBV28 | - | CASSHQGSGGYTF | TGTGCCAGCAGTCATCAGGGGTCGGGTGGCTACACCTTC
few | TRBJ1-2 | TRBV5-6 | - | CASSRTASSSYTF | TGTGCCAGCAGTCGAACCGCCAGTAGCAGCTACACCTTC
few | TRBJ2-7 | TRBV11-2 | - | CASSLDPGYEQYF | TGTGCCAGCAGCTTAGACCCAGGTTACGAGCAGTACTTC
few | TRBJ2-3 | TRBV7-9 | - | CASSESPKSTDTQYF | TGTGCCAGCAGCGAGTCACCAAAGAGCACAGATACGCAGTATTTT
- | TRBJ2-1 | TRBV6-5 | TRBD2 | CASSYSGGWGNEQFF | TGTGCCAGCAGTTACTCGGGAGGGTGGGGCAATGAGCAGTTCTTC
few | TRBJ2-3 | TRBV4-3 | TRBD1 | CASSHGTGGSTDTQYF | TGCGCCAGCAGCCATGGGACAGGGGGGAGCACAGATACGCAGTATTTT
few | TRBJ1-6 | TRBV10-3 | - | CATKGAGLSPLHF | TGTGCCACCAAAGGGGCGGGTCTGTCACCCCTCCACTTT
few | TRBJ1-1 | TRBV7-3 | - | CASSLFPTGGTEAFF | TGTGCCAGCAGCTTATTCCCGACAGGAGGCACTGAAGCTTTCTTT
few | TRBJ2-7 | TRBV6-2/TRBV6-3 | - | CASSYDGGYEQYF | TGTGCCAGCAGTTACGACGGGGGCTACGAGCAGTACTTC
few | TRBJ2-3 | TRBV29-1 | TRBD1 | CSSRGQGTDTQYF | TGCAGCTCAAGGGGACAGGGCACAGATACGCAGTATTTT
few | TRBJ2-1 | TRBV18 | TRBD2 | CASSLSGDNNEQFF | TGTGCCAGCTCACTGAGCGGGGATAACAATGAGCAGTTCTTC
few | TRBJ2-2 | TRBV29-1 | - | CSVEPRNSGTGELFF | TGCAGCGTTGAACCCCGAAATTCGGGCACCGGGGAGCTGTTTTTT
many | TRBJ1-1 | TRBV5-4 | TRBD1 | CASSLRDRGETEAFF | TGTGCCAGCAGCTTAAGGGACAGGGGCGAGACTGAAGCTTTCTTT
- | TRBJ1-5 | TRBV12-3/TRBV12-4 | TRBD1 | CASSNTGGIGQPQHF | TGTGCCAGCAGCAACACAGGGGGCATCGGTCAGCCCCAGCATTTT
- | TRBJ2-1 | TRBV10-3 | - | CASQPGETYNEQFF | TGTGCCTCTCAACCGGGAGAAACATACAATGAGCAGTTCTTC
- | TRBJ1-2 | TRBV12-3/TRBV12-4 | - | CAIDKGDGYTF | TGTGCCATAGACAAGGGTGATGGCTACACCTTC
- | TRBJ2-3 | TRBV7-2 | TRBD2 | CASRGGLAGTDTQYF | TGTGCCAGCAGAGGTGGACTAGCGGGCACAGATACGCAGTATTTT
few | TRBJ2-1 | TRBV4-3 | - | CASSQGARRSSYNEQFF | TGCGCCAGCAGCCAAGGGGCCCGGCGGAGCTCCTACAATGAGCAGTTCTTC
few | TRBJ2-5 | TRBV5-6 | TRBD2 | CASSSLTSGGTQETQYF | TGTGCCAGCAGCTCGTTGACTAGCGGGGGAACCCAAGAGACCCAGTACTTC
- | TRBJ2-5 | TRBV2 | - | CASSRDLRTGETQYF | TGTGCCAGCAGTAGAGACTTACGAACCGGGGAGACCCAGTACTTC
many | TRBJ1-1 | TRBV15 | TRBD1 | CATSTGQGIWRAFF | TGTGCCACCAGCACCGGACAGGGGATCTGGCGAGCTTTCTTT
- | TRBJ2-3 | TRBV27 | - | CASSPPRGSPTDTQYF | TGTGCCAGCAGTCCCCCCCGGGGGTCCCCCACAGATACGCAGTATTTT
few | TRBJ1-2 | TRBV5-1 | - | CASSLGLTNYGYTF | TGCGCCAGCAGCTTGGGTCTTACTAACTATGGCTACACCTTC
few | TRBJ1-1 | TRBV5-1 | - | CASSLEWGREAFF | TGCGCCAGCAGCTTGGAATGGGGGCGGGAAGCTTTCTTT
few | TRBJ2-7 | TRBV4-1 | TRBD1 | CASSQAGQKKGEQYF | TGCGCCAGCAGCCAAGCGGGACAGAAAAAGGGGGAGCAGTACTTC
- | TRBJ2-6 | TRBV18 | - | CASSPLGTGANVLTF | TGTGCCAGCTCACCACTGGGGACTGGGGCCAACGTCCTGACTTTC
few | TRBJ1-6 | TRBV7-9 | - | CASSLGSLNNSPLHF | TGTGCCAGCAGCCTGGGGTCGCTGAATAATTCACCCCTCCACTTT
- | TRBJ2-1 | TRBV9 | - | CASSVGVRGDNEQFF | TGTGCCAGCAGCGTAGGGGTTCGGGGAGACAATGAGCAGTTCTTC
few | TRBJ2-1 | TRBV5-1 | TRBD2 | CASSWWTSGNEQFF | TGCGCCAGCAGCTGGTGGACTAGCGGGAATGAGCAGTTCTTC
few | TRBJ2-3 | TRBV12-3/TRBV12-4 | - | CASSGLRSTDTQYF | TGTGCCAGCAGCGGACTGAGAAGCACAGATACGCAGTATTTT
- | TRBJ1-4 | TRBV5-1 | - | CASSRTDPTNEKLFF | TGCGCCAGCAGCAGAACCGACCCTACTAATGAAAAACTGTTTTTT
few | TRBJ2-5 | TRBV7-6 | - | CASSFYRETQYF | TGTGCCAGCAGCTTCTACAGGGAGACCCAGTACTTC
many | TRBJ2-5 | TRBV4-3 | - | CASSQGGPGQETQYF | TGCGCCAGCAGCCAAGGAGGACCCGGCCAAGAGACCCAGTACTTC
few | TRBJ2-3 | TRBV27 | - | CASSLSSADTQYF | TGTGCCAGCAGTTTGTCTAGTGCAGATACGCAGTATTTT
few | TRBJ2-5 | TRBV9 | - | CASSVTTGQETQYF | TGTGCCAGCAGCGTAACAACAGGACAAGAGACCCAGTACTTC
many | TRBJ2-2 | TRBV11-2 | - | CASSPIPRGAGELFF | TGTGCCAGCAGCCCCATACCCCGTGGGGCCGGGGAGCTGTTTTTT
few | TRBJ2-7 | TRBV6-2/TRBV6-3 | TRBD1 | CASRHRGSSSYEQYF | TGTGCCAGCAGACACAGGGGATCGAGCTCCTACGAGCAGTACTTC
few | TRBJ2-7 | TRBV29-1 | - | CSVSIAGSYEQYF | TGCAGCGTTAGTATTGCGGGCTCCTACGAGCAGTACTTC
- | TRBJ2-3 | TRBV7-3 | TRBD1 | CASSPSGQGLSTDTQYF | TGTGCCAGCAGCCCCTCGGGACAGGGTTTAAGCACAGATACGCAGTATTTT
- | TRBJ2-1 | TRBV11-3 | - | CASSADNEQFF | TGTGCCAGCAGCGCCGACAATGAGCAGTTCTTC
few | TRBJ2-1 | TRBV27 | - | CASSFRETGIDEQFF | TGTGCCAGCAGTTTCCGGGAAACAGGGATCGATGAGCAGTTCTTC
few | TRBJ2-5 | TRBV11-2 | - | CASSSRDGTETQYF | TGTGCCAGCAGCTCCAGGGATGGGACAGAGACCCAGTACTTC
few | TRBJ2-1 | TRBV6-5 | - | CASSYSWTYNEQFF | TGTGCCAGCAGTTACTCGTGGACGTACAATGAGCAGTTCTTC
few | TRBJ1-5 | TRBV6-5 | TRBD1 | CASRTGGQPQHF | TGTGCCAGCAGGACAGGGGGTCAGCCCCAGCATTTT